A selection of T cell receptor beta chains follows, all from one sample in a study of T cell responses to AZD1222 COVID-19 vaccine. TCRdb keeps only in-frame clones here, not all; method: immunoSEQ multiplex PCR. Of 130,000 or so clones listed, around 89% are singletons. The sample in question was peripheral blood, obtained on day 0 of AZD1222 vaccination. Every receptor here comes from an adult in good health. Each CDR3 is given with its conserved first and last residue. Fields, in order: V gene, clone size, J gene, D gene, CDR3 DNA, CDR3 protein. The D gene is left open where the match is weak. Some rows mark clone size as missing; the rest say once, few, many or name a class of expanded clone.

v_gene: TRBV24-1; abundance: NA; j_gene: TRBJ1-3; d_gene: NA; CDR3nt: TGTGCCACCAGTGAAAGGGAAGGCTCTGGAAACACCATATATTTT; CDR3aa: CATSEREGSGNTIYF
v_gene: TRBV4-3; abundance: NA; j_gene: TRBJ2-2; d_gene: NA; CDR3nt: TGCGCCAGCCGGACCGTAGGGTCGGGGGAGCTGTTTTTT; CDR3aa: CASRTVGSGELFF
v_gene: TRBV19; abundance: NA; j_gene: TRBJ1-1; d_gene: NA; CDR3nt: TGTGCCAGCCGGGGCCTGCAAAAAACTGAAGCTTTCTTT; CDR3aa: CASRGLQKTEAFF
v_gene: TRBV28; abundance: NA; j_gene: TRBJ2-7; d_gene: TRBD2; CDR3nt: TGTGCCAGCATCGGGGGGTTAGGGCCTGGAGAGCAGTACTTC; CDR3aa: CASIGGLGPGEQYF
v_gene: TRBV5-1; abundance: NA; j_gene: TRBJ2-1; d_gene: NA; CDR3nt: TGCGCCAGCAGCTTGTCTTCATCCAGCTACAATGAGCAGTTCTTC; CDR3aa: CASSLSSSSYNEQFF
v_gene: TRBV29-1; abundance: NA; j_gene: TRBJ2-1; d_gene: NA; CDR3nt: TGCAGCGCCACCAGCTCCTACAATGAGCAGTTCTTC; CDR3aa: CSATSSYNEQFF
v_gene: TRBV5-1; abundance: few; j_gene: TRBJ1-2; d_gene: NA; CDR3nt: TGCGCCAGCAAAGAAGGGGCAGGGGTCTCGGTTGGCTACACCTTC; CDR3aa: CASKEGAGVSVGYTF
v_gene: TRBV9; abundance: NA; j_gene: TRBJ1-3; d_gene: NA; CDR3nt: TGTGCCAGCAGCGTAGGGGCAGGGGGAAACACCATATATTTT; CDR3aa: CASSVGAGGNTIYF
v_gene: TRBV12-3/TRBV12-4; abundance: NA; j_gene: TRBJ2-3; d_gene: NA; CDR3nt: TGTGCCAGCAGAATCACAGATACGCAGTATTTT; CDR3aa: CASRITDTQYF
v_gene: TRBV28; abundance: NA; j_gene: TRBJ1-2; d_gene: NA; CDR3nt: TGTGCCAGCAGTTTCTTCCGGGACTGGGACGGCCTCACCTTC; CDR3aa: CASSFFRDWDGLTF
v_gene: TRBV6-2/TRBV6-3; abundance: NA; j_gene: TRBJ2-7; d_gene: NA; CDR3nt: TGTGCCAGCAGTTACTCGATGACGGCCCCGGACTTC; CDR3aa: CASSYSMTAPDF
v_gene: TRBV9; abundance: NA; j_gene: TRBJ2-1; d_gene: TRBD2; CDR3nt: TGTGCCAGCAGCAGAACTAGCGGAAACAATGAGCAGTTCTTC; CDR3aa: CASSRTSGNNEQFF
v_gene: TRBV27; abundance: NA; j_gene: TRBJ1-1; d_gene: NA; CDR3nt: TGTGCCAGCAGTCCAGCGGACCACCGCCGTGAAGCTTTCTTT; CDR3aa: CASSPADHRREAFF
v_gene: TRBV27; abundance: NA; j_gene: TRBJ2-1; d_gene: TRBD2; CDR3nt: TGTGCCAGCAGCGTCGTCCTAGCGGGAGGGTGGGATGAGCAGTTCTTC; CDR3aa: CASSVVLAGGWDEQFF
v_gene: TRBV11-2; abundance: NA; j_gene: TRBJ2-1; d_gene: TRBD2; CDR3nt: TGTGCCAGCAGCTTCCCTAGCGGGAGATTGCGGAGCGAGCAGTTCTTC; CDR3aa: CASSFPSGRLRSEQFF
v_gene: TRBV28; abundance: NA; j_gene: TRBJ1-1; d_gene: TRBD1; CDR3nt: TGTGCCAGCAGCCCTCGGACAGGGAGGATGAACACTGAAGCTTTCTTT; CDR3aa: CASSPRTGRMNTEAFF
v_gene: TRBV4-2; abundance: NA; j_gene: TRBJ2-2; d_gene: NA; CDR3nt: TGTGCCAGCAGCCAAGTGCCCCCGGGAAAGGGAGTCATCAACACCGGGGAGCTGTTTTTT; CDR3aa: CASSQVPPGKGVINTGELFF
v_gene: TRBV27; abundance: NA; j_gene: TRBJ2-3; d_gene: TRBD2; CDR3nt: TGTGCCAGCAGTCTTAAGAGACTAGCGGGAGGGTCTACGCAGTATTTT; CDR3aa: CASSLKRLAGGSTQYF
v_gene: TRBV4-2; abundance: NA; j_gene: TRBJ2-3; d_gene: TRBD2; CDR3nt: TGTGCCAGCAGCCAAGAGGAGCGGGAGAGAGATACGCAGTATTTT; CDR3aa: CASSQEERERDTQYF
v_gene: TRBV5-4; abundance: NA; j_gene: TRBJ2-2; d_gene: NA; CDR3nt: TGTGCCAGCAGCTTCGTAGAGAACACCGGGGAGCTGTTTTTT; CDR3aa: CASSFVENTGELFF
v_gene: TRBV7-2; abundance: once; j_gene: TRBJ2-7; d_gene: TRBD1; CDR3nt: TGTGCCAGCACCCTCCTTCCTGGACAGGGGGGCGAGCAGTACTTC; CDR3aa: CASTLLPGQGGEQYF
v_gene: TRBV5-6; abundance: once; j_gene: TRBJ2-5; d_gene: NA; CDR3nt: TGTGCCAGCAGCTTTCAGGCGTTCCGGGGCCTACAAGAGACCCAGTACTTC; CDR3aa: CASSFQAFRGLQETQYF
v_gene: TRBV4-3; abundance: NA; j_gene: TRBJ2-7; d_gene: NA; CDR3nt: TGCGCCAGCAGCCAAGGATTGCTAGCCGGCGAGCAGTACTTC; CDR3aa: CASSQGLLAGEQYF
v_gene: TRBV6-2/TRBV6-3; abundance: NA; j_gene: TRBJ1-5; d_gene: NA; CDR3nt: TGTGCCAGCAGTTACTCAGCACAGGGCCGCCATCAGCCCCAGCATTTT; CDR3aa: CASSYSAQGRHQPQHF
v_gene: TRBV5-1; abundance: NA; j_gene: TRBJ2-7; d_gene: NA; CDR3nt: TGCGCCAGCAGCCCATCATACTACGAGCAGTACTTC; CDR3aa: CASSPSYYEQYF
v_gene: TRBV10-3; abundance: once; j_gene: TRBJ2-5; d_gene: NA; CDR3nt: TGTGCCATCAGGTCAGATGAGACCCAGTACTTC; CDR3aa: CAIRSDETQYF
v_gene: TRBV29-1; abundance: NA; j_gene: TRBJ1-1; d_gene: NA; CDR3nt: TGCAGCGTTGAACGGGGTAACACTGAAGCTTTCTTT; CDR3aa: CSVERGNTEAFF
v_gene: TRBV29-1; abundance: NA; j_gene: TRBJ1-4; d_gene: NA; CDR3nt: TGCAGCGTTGTTGGGAGTACAGCTGAAAAACTGTTTTTT; CDR3aa: CSVVGSTAEKLFF